These 16 T cell receptor beta chains originate from one sample sequenced in a study of radiotherapy plus CTLA-4 blockade in lung cancer. The assay was immunoSEQ multiplex PCR, and TCRdb's table has in-frame clones only and misses some. This sample yields fewer than 70,000 clones, of which 79% are seen a single time; about 10% belongs to the top ten. Sequenced material: peripheral blood, taken from a patient treated with radiotherapy plus ipilimumab. The receptors shown here come from a human donor with non-small cell lung cancer who had a complete response to radiotherapy plus ipilimumab.

A remark on this clone: Different DNA sequences within this sample yield the same CDR3. The CDR3 loop is CASSYTTGTNEKLFF. In DNA form, the CDR3 reads TGTGCCAGCAGTTACACGACAGGGACTAATGAAAAACTGTTTTTT. The chain combines TRBV6-5 with TRBJ1-4; 7 bases fit TRBD1. After removal of 2 bases from V and 2 bases from J, the junction contained 2 bases not matched to a gene. This CDR3 spans 15 amino acids. Per germline, CDR1 MNHEY and CDR2 SVGAGI.

This chain connects TRBV6-5 to TRBJ1-1; perhaps TRBD1 as D (6 bases). V was pared by 4 bases and J by 5 bases, with 14 bases between. Germline values: CDR1 MNHEY, CDR2 SVGAGI. CDR3 length: 14 residues. CDR3 DNA sequence: TGTGCCAGCAGTTTCGCACAGGGAGGGACTGAAGCTTTCTTT. Translation gives CASSFAQGGTEAFF.

The chain carries TRBV11-2 and TRBJ1-4, with 7 nucleotides matching TRBD1. Germline V gene sequence: CDR1 SGHAT, CDR2 FQNNGV. The CDR3 contains 15 residues. J lost 7 bases, V lost 5 bases, and 10 bases had no gene match. CDR3 in amino acids: CASSQPYRDSEKLFF. CDR3 in DNA: TGTGCCAGCAGCCAACCCTACCGGGACAGTGAAAAACTGTTTTTT.

The gene calls are TRBV30 and TRBJ1-6; 8 bases fit TRBD1. The V gene's germline CDR1 is GTSNPN and CDR2 SVGIG (reference sequence). V shed 3 bases, J shed 7 bases, and the junction held 11 bases outside the gene matches. The CDR3 runs to 16 residues. The CDR3 reads CAWSSSGGILNSPLHF. Written as DNA, the CDR3 is TGTGCCTGGAGCTCGTCAGGGGGCATCCTCAATTCACCCCTCCACTTT.

V gene TRBV7-2 combines with J gene TRBJ1-3; a possible D gene is TRBD1 (6 bases). CDR1 is SGHTA and CDR2 is FQGNSA in the germline V gene. The V end was cut by 1 base, the J end by 4 bases, with 11 bases between. This CDR3 contains 15 residues. The CDR3 loop reads CASSLERGWGNTIYF. In nucleotides, the CDR3 is TGTGCCAGCAGCTTAGAGAGGGGGTGGGGAAACACCATATATTTT.

The chain couples TRBV6-5 to TRBJ1-6; D remains unclear. Per germline, CDR1 MNHEY and CDR2 SVGAGI. CDR3 length: 12 residues. V lost 5 bases, J lost 9 bases, and 8 bases lay in between. The CDR3 sequence: CASSTTGSPLHF. Here the CDR3 DNA reads TGTGCCAGCAGTACTACCGGTTCACCCCTCCACTTT.

CDR3 amino acids: CASSDRTEGTQYF. The DNA of the CDR3 is TGCGCCAGCAGCGACCGGACGGAAGGGACCCAGTACTTC. The V and J genes are TRBV10-1 and TRBJ2-5, with D unclear. Trimming left V 6 bases short and J 7 bases short, with 15 bases between. From germline, CDR1 is WNHNN and CDR2 SYGVQD (reference sequence). The length of the CDR3 is 13 residues.

This chain links TRBV9 with TRBJ1-5; 7 bases map to TRBD1. Germline trimming cut 0 bases from V and 4 bases from J; bases unmatched to any gene: 4. This CDR3 comprises 15 residues. Germline V gives CDR1 SGDLS, CDR2 YYNGEE. The CDR3 reads CASSVGGQINQPQHF. Here the CDR3 DNA reads TGTGCCAGCAGCGTAGGGGGACAGATTAATCAGCCCCAGCATTTT.

This clone was counted at least ten times. Different DNA sequences within this sample yield the same CDR3. The chain combines TRBV30 with TRBJ1-5; D not resolved. The CDR3 is 13 residues long. Germline V gene sequence: CDR1 GTSNPN, CDR2 SVGIG (reference sequence). Between the trimmed V and J ends, which lost 0 bases and 5 bases, there was a span of 8 bases. CDR3 in amino acids: CAWSVREDQPQHF. The CDR3, as DNA: TGTGCCTGGAGTGTACGAGAGGATCAGCCCCAGCATTTT.

Turning to this clone: In the same sample, other DNA sequences code for this CDR3. V gene TRBV6-1 combines with J gene TRBJ1-1; 7 bases align to TRBD1. The ends lost 6 bases at V and 5 bases at J; junction bases unmatched: 6. The CDR3 runs 13 residues. Germline loops: CDR1 MNHNS, CDR2 SASEGT. CDR3 in amino acids: CASRTGVGTEAFF. The CDR3 DNA reads as TGTGCCAGCAGAACAGGGGTGGGGACTGAAGCTTTCTTT.

The chain uses TRBV4-1 and TRBJ1-5, with D unresolved. CDR1 and CDR2 (germline): MGHRA, YSYEKL. V was clipped by 0 bases and J by 3 bases, with 6 bases between them. This CDR3 is built from 14 residues. The CDR3 sequence: CASSQDPDNQPQHF. The CDR3 nucleotides are TGCGCCAGCAGCCAAGATCCCGACAATCAGCCCCAGCATTTT.

The genes are TRBV19 and TRBJ1-2; D is possibly TRBD1 (5 bases). V was trimmed by 8 bases and J by 5 bases, leaving 21 bases between them. Germline CDR1 and CDR2: LNHDA and SQIVND (reference sequence). The CDR3 sequence is 15 residues long. The CDR3 coding sequence is TGTGCCAGTGGAGGCTCCGGGACGGACGCATATGGCTACACCTTC. It specifies CASGGSGTDAYGYTF.

The rearrangement uses TRBV7-9 and TRBJ1-2; 7 bases line up with TRBD1. CDR3 length: 13 amino acids. V lost 6 bases and J lost 6; bases outside the gene matches: 7. Germline-derived CDR1 and CDR2 are SEHNR and FQNEAQ (reference sequence). Here the CDR3 reads CASRKGTEDGYTF. The CDR3 DNA reads TGTGCCAGCAGAAAAGGGACAGAGGATGGCTACACCTTC. Filled out from reference TRBV7-9 and TRBJ1-2, the complete variable domain reads DTGVSQNPRHKITKRGQNVTFRCDPISEHNRLYWYRQTLGQGPEFLTYFQNEAQLEKSRLLSDRFSAERPKGSFSTLEIQRTEQGDSAMYLCASRKGTEDGYTFGSGTRLTVV.

This clone was detected only once. The V call is TRBV2, the J call TRBJ2-7; TRBD2 agrees at 11 bases. Unmatched junction bases numbered 6, after V lost 5 bases and J lost 0 bases. The CDR3 contains 16 residues. Germline CDR1 and CDR2: SNHLY and FYNNEI. CDR3 DNA: TGTGCCAGCAGTTATCTAGCGGGGGGCCTCTCCTACGAGCAGTACTTC. Translated: CASSYLAGGLSYEQYF.

The chain has TRBV21-1 and TRBJ1-2. TRBV21-1 is termed a pseudogene. This CDR3 region has 15 residues. For the CDR3, the DNA is TGTGCCAGCAGCCCCTGGGGGAGGGAATCTCGGGGCTACACCTTC. As protein: CASSPWGRESRGYTF.

The V call is TRBV6-5, the J call TRBJ1-1; no clear D. V was pared by 6 bases and J by 0 bases, with 8 bases between. The CDR3 is 13 residues long. Germline CDR1 MNHEY, CDR2 SVGAGI. The CDR3 DNA sequence: TGTGCCAGCAGGGGAGCAGTGAACACTGAAGCTTTCTTT. Its protein product is CASRGAVNTEAFF.